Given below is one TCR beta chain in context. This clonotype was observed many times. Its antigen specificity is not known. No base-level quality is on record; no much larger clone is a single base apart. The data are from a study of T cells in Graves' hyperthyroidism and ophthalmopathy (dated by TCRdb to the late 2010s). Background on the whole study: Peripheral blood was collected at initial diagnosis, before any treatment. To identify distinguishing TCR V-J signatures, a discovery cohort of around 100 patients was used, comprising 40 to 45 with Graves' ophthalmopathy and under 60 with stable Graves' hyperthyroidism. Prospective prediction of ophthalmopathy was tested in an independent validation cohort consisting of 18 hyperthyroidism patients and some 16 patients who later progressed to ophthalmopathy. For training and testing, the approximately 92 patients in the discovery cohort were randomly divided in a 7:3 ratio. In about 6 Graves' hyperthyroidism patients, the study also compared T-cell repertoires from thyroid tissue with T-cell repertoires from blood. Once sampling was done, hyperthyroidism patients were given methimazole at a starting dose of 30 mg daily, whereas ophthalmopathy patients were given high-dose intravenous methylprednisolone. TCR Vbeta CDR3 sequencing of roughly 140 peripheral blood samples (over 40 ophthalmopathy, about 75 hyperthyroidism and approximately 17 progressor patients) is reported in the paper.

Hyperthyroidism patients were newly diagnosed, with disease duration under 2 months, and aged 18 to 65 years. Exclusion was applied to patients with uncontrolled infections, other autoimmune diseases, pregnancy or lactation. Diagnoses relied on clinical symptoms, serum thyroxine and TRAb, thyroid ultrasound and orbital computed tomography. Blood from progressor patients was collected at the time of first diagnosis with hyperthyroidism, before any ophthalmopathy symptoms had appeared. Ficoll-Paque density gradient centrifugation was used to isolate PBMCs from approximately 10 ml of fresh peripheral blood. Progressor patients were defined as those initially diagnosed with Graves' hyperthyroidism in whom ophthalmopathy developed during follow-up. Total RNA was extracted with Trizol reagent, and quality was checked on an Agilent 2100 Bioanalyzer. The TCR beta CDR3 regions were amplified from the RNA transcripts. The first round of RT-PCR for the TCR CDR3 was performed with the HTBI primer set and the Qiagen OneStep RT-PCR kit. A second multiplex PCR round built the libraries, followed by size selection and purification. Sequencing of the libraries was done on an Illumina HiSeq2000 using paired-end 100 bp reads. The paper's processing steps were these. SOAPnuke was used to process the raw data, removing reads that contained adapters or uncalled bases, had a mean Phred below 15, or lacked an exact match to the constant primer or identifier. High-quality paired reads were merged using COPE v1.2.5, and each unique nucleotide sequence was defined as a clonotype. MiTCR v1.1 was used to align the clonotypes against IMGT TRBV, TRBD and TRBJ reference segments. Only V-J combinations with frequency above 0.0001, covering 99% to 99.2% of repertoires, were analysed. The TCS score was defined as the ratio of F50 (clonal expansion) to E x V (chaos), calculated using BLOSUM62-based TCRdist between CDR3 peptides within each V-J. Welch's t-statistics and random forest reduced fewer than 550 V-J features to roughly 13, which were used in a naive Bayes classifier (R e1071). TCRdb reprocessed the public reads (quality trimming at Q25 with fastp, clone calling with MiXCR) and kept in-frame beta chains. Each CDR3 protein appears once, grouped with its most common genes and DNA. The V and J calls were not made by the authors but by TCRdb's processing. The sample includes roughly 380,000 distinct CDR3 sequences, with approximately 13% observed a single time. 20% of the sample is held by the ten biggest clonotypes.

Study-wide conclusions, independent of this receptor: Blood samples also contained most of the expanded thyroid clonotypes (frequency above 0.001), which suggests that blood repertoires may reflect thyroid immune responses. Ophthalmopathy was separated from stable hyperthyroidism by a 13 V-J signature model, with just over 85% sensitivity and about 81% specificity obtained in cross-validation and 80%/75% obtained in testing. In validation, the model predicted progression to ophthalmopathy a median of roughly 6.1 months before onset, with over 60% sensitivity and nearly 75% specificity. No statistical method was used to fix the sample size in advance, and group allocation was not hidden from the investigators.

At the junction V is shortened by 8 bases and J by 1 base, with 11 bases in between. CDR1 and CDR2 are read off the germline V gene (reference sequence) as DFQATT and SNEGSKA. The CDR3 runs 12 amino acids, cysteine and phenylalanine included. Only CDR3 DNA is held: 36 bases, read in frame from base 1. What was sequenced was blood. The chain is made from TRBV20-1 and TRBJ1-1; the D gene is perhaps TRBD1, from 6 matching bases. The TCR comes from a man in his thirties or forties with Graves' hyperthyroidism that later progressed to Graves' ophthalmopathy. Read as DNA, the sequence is TGCAGTAAAACGGACAGGAACACTGAAGCTTTCTTT. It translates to CSKTDRNTEAFF.